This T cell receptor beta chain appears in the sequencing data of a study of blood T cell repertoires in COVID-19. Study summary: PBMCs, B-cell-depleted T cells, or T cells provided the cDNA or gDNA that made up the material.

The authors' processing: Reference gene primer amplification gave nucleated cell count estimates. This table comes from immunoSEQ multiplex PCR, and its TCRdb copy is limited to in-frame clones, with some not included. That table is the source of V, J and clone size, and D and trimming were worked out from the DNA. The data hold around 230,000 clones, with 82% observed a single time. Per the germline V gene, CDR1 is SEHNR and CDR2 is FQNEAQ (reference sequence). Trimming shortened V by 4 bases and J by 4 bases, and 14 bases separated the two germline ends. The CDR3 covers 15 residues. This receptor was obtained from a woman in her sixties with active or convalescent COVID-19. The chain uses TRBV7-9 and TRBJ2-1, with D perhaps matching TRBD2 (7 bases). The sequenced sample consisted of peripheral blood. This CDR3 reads CASSSLRGRYNEQFF. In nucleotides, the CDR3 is TGTGCCAGCAGCTCCTTGCGGGGGCGTTACAATGAGCAGTTCTTC.